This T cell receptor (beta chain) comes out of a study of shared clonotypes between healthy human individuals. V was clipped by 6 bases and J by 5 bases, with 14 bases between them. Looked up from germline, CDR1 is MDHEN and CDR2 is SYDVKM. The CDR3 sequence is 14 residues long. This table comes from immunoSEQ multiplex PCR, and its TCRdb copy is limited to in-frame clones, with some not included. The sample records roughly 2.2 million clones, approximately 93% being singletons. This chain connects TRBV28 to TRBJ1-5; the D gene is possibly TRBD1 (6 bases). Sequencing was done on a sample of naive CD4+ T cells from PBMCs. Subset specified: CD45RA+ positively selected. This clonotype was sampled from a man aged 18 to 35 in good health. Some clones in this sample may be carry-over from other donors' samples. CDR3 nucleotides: TGTGCCAGCAGCATCAGGGGAAGCGATCAGCCCCAGCATTTT. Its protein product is CASSIRGSDQPQHF.